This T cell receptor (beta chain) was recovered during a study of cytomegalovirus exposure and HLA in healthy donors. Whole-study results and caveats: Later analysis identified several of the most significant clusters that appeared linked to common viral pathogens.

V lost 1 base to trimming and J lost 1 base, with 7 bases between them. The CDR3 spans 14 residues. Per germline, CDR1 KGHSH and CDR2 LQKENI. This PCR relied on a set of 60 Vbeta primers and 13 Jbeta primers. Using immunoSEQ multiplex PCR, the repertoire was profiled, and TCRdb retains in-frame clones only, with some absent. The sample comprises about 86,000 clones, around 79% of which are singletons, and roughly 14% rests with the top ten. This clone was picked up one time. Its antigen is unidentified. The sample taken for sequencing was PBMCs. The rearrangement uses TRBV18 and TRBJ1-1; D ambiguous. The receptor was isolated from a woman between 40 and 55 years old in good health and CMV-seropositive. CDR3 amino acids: CASSPQAANTEAFF. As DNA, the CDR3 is TGTGCCAGCTCACCACAGGCGGCGAACACTGAAGCTTTCTTT.